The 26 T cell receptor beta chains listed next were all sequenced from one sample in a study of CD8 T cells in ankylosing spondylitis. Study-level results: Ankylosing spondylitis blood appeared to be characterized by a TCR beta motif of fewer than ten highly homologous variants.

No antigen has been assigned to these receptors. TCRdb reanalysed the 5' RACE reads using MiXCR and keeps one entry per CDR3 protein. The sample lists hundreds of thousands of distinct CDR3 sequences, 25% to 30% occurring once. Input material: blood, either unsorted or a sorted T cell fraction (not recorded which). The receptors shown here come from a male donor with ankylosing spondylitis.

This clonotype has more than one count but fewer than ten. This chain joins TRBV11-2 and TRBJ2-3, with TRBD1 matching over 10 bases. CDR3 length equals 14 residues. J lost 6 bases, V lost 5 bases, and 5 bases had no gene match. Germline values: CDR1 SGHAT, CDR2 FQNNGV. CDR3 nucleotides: TGTGCCAGCAGCCGACAGGGGGCGTTTGATACGCAGTATTTT. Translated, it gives CASSRQGAFDTQYF.

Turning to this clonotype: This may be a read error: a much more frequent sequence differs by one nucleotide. CDR3 sequence reads: CASRTEETQYF. In nucleotides, the CDR3 is TGTGCCAGCAGGACCGAAGAGACCCAGTACTTC. The chain couples TRBV2 to TRBJ2-5, with D uncertain. Trimming shortened V by 6 bases and J by 3 bases, and 5 bases separated the two germline ends. The CDR3 extends over 11 amino acids. Per the germline V gene, CDR1 is SNHLY and CDR2 is FYNNEI.

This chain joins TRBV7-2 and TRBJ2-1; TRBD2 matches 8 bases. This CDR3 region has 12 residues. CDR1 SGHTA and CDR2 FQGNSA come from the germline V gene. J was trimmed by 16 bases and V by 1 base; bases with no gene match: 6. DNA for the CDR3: TGTGCCAGCAGCTTAGTGGCGGGAGGCGGATTCTTC. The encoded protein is CASSLVAGGGFF. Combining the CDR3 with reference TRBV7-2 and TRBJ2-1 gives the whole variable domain GAGVSQSPSNKVTEKGKDVELRCDPISGHTALYWYRQSLGQGLEFLIYFQGNSAPDKSGLPSDRFSAERTGGSVSTLTIQRTQQEDSAVYLCASSLVAGGGFFGPGTRLTVL.

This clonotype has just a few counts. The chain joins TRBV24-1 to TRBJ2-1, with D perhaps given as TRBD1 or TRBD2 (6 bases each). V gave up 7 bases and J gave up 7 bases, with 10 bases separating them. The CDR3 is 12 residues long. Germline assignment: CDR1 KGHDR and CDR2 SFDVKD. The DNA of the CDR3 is TGTGCCACCAGCCGGGGGCCGAATGAGCAGTTCTTC. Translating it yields CATSRGPNEQFF.

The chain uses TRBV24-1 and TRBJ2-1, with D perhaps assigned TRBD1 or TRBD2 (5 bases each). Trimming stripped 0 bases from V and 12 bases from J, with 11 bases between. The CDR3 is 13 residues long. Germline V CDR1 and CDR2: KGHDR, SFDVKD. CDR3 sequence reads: CATSDLQVGGQFF. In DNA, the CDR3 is TGTGCCACCAGTGATTTGCAAGTTGGGGGGCAGTTCTTC.

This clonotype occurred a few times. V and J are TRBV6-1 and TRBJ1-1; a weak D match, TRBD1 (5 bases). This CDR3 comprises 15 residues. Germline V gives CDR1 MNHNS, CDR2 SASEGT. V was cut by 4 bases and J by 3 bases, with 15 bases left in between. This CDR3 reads CASSGMAGYYTEAFF. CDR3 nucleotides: TGTGCCAGCAGTGGGATGGCAGGGTACTACACTGAAGCTTTCTTT.

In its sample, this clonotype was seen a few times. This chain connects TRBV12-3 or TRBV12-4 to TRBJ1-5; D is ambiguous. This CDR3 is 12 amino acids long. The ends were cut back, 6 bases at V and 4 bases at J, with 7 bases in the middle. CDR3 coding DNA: TGTGCCAGCAGCTGGGGAAATCAGCCCCAGCATTTT. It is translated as CASSWGNQPQHF.

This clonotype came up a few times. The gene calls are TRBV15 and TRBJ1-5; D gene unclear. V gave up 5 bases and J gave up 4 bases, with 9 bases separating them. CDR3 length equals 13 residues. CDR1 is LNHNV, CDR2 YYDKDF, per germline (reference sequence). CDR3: CATSSHGNQPQHF. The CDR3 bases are TGTGCCACCAGCTCTCACGGAAATCAGCCCCAGCATTTT.

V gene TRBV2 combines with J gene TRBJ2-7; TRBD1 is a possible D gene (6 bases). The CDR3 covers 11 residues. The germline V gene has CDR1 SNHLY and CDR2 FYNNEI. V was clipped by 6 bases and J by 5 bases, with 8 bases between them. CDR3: CASRQGNEQYV. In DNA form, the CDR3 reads TGTGCCAGCAGACAGGGAAACGAGCAGTACGTC.

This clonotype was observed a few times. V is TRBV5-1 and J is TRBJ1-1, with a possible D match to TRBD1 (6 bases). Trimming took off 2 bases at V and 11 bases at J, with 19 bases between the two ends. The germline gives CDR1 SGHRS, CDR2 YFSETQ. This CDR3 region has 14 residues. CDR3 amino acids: CASSFRDPGQRAFF. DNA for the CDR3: TGCGCCAGCAGCTTCCGGGATCCGGGACAAAGGGCTTTCTTT.

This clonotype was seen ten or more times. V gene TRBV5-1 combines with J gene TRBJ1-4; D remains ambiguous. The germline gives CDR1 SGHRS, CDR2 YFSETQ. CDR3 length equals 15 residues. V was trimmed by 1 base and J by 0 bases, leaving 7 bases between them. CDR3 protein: CASSLRGTTNEKLFF. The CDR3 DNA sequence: TGCGCCAGCAGCTTGCGGGGAACAACTAATGAAAAACTGTTTTTT.

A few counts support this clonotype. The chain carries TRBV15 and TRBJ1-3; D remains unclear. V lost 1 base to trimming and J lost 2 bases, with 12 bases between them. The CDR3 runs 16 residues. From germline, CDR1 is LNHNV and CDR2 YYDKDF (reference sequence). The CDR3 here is CATSRVKGSAGNTIYF. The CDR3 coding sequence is TGTGCCACCAGCAGAGTTAAGGGTTCGGCTGGAAACACCATATATTTT. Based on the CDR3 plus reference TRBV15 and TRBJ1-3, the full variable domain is DAMVIQNPRYQVTQFGKPVTLSCSQTLNHNVMYWYQQKSSQAPKLLFHYYDKDFNNEADTPDNFQSRRPNTSFCFLDIRSPGLGDTAMYLCATSRVKGSAGNTIYFGEGSWLTVV.

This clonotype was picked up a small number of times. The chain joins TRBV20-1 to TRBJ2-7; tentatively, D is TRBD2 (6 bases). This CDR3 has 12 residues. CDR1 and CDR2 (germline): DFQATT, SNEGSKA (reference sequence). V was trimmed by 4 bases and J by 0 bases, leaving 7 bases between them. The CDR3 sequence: CSANSGSYEQYF. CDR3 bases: TGCAGTGCTAATAGCGGCTCCTACGAGCAGTACTTC.

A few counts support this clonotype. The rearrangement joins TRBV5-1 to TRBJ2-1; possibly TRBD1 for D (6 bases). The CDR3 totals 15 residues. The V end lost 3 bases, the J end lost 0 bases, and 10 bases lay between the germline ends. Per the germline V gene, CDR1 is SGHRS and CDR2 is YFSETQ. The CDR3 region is CASSWTDYSYNEQFF. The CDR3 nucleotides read TGCGCCAGCAGCTGGACAGATTACTCCTACAATGAGCAGTTCTTC.

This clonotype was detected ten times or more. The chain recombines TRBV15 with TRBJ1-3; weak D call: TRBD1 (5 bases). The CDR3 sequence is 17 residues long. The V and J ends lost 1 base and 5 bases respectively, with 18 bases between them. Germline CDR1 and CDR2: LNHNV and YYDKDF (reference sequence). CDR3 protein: CATSRGSGTLRRNTIYF. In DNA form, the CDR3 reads TGTGCCACCAGCAGAGGCTCCGGGACCCTACGGAGAAACACCATATATTTT.

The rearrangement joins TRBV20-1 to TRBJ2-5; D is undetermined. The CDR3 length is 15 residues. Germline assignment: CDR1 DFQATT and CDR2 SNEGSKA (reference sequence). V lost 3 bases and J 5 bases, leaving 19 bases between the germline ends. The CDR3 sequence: CSASEAAVTSETQYF. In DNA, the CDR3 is TGCAGTGCTAGTGAGGCCGCGGTAACCTCGGAGACCCAGTACTTC.

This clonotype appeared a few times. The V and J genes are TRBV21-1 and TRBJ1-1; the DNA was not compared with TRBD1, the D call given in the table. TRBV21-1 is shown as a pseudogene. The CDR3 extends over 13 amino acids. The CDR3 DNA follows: TGTGCCAGCAGCAAAAGGGGGAACACTGAAGCTTTCTTT. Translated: CASSKRGNTEAFF.

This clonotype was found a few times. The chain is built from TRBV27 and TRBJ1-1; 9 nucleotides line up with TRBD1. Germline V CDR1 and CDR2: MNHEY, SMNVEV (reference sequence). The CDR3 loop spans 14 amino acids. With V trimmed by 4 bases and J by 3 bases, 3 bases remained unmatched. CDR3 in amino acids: CASSSQGAYTEAFF. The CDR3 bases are TGTGCCAGCAGTTCACAGGGGGCCTACACTGAAGCTTTCTTT.

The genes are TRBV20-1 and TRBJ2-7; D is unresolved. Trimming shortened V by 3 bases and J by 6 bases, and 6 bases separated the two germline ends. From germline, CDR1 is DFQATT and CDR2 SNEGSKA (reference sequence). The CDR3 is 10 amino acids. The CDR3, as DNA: TGCAGTGCTAGTCTCTTCGAGCAGTACTTC. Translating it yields CSASLFEQYF.

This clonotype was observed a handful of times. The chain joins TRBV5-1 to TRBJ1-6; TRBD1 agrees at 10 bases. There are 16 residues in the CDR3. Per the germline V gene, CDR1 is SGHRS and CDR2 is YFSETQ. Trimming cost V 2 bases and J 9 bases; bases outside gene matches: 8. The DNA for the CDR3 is TGCGCCAGCAGCTTAAGACAGGGGGCCCTAGGTTCACCCCTCCACTTT. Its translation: CASSLRQGALGSPLHF. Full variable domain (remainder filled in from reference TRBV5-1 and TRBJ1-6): KAGVTQTPRYLIKTRGQQVTLSCSPISGHRSVSWYQQTPGQGLQFLFEYFSETQRNKGNFPGRFSGRQFSNSRSEMNVSTLELGDSALYLCASSLRQGALGSPLHFGNGTRLTVT.

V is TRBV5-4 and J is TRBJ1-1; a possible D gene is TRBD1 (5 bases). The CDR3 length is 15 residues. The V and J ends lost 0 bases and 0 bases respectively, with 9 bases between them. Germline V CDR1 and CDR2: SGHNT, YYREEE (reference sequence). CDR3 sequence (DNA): TGTGCCAGCAGCTTGGCGTGGGGGATGAACACTGAAGCTTTCTTT. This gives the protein CASSLAWGMNTEAFF.

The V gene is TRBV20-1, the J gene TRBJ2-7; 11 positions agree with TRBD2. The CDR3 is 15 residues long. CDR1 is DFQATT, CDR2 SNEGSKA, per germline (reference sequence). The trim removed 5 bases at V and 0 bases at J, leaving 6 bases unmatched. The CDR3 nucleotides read TGCAGTGCTGCCGATCTAGCGGGAGGCTCCTACGAGCAGTACTTC. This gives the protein CSAADLAGGSYEQYF.

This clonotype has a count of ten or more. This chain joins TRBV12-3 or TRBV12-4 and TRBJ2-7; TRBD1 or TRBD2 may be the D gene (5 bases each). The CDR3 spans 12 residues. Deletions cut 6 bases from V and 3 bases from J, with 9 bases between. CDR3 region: CASRGRNYEQYF. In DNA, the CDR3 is TGTGCCAGCAGGGGACGGAACTACGAGCAGTACTTC.

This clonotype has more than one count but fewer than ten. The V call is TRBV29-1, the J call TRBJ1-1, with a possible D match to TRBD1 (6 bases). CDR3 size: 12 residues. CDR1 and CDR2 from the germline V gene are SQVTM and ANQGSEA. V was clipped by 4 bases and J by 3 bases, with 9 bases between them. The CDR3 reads CSVGGHYTEAFF. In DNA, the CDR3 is TGCAGCGTTGGGGGACACTACACTGAAGCTTTCTTT.

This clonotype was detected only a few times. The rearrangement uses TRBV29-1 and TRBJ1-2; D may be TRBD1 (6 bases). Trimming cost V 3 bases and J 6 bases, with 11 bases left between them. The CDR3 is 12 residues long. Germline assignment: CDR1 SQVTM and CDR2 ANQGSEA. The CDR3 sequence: CSVERGADGYTF. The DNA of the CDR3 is TGCAGCGTTGAGAGGGGGGCTGATGGCTACACCTTC.

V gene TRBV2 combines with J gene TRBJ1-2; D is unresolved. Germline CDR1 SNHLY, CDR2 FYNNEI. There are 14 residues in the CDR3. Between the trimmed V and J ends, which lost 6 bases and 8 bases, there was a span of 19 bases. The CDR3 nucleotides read TGTGCCAGCAGATATGGTGGGGTAGGGAACGGCTACACCTTC. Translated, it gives CASRYGGVGNGYTF.